This T cell receptor beta chain was captured by sequencing in a study of vaccination effects on CD4 cells after COVID-19 (dated by TCRdb to between 2021 and 2022). For the wider study: Each participant received two doses of an mRNA SARS-CoV-2 vaccine, either BNT162b2 or mRNA-1273. In both COVID-19 convalescent patients and infection-naive vaccine recipients, the study compared SARS-CoV-2 spike-specific CD4+ TCR repertoires from before mRNA vaccination with those from after it. A total of 10 COVID-19 convalescent patients and several SARS-CoV-2-naive healthy vaccine recipients were included in the full study. In the study, cultures from other donors were sequenced using the Oncomine TCR Beta short-read assay on an Illumina iSeq 100.

From a lookup of the germline V gene (reference sequence), CDR1 and CDR2 are GTSNPN and SVGIG. The junction carries 3 bases between V and J, which are trimmed by 1 base and 0 bases respectively. Measured from the cysteine to the phenylalanine, the CDR3 is 12 residues long. The CDR3 DNA has 36 bases and is translated from base 1. In the ViraFEST assay, PBMC were stimulated with viral peptide pools, and antigen-specific CD4+ T cell clonotypes were then identified by expansion using TCR sequencing. After around ten days of culture, CD4+ T cells were isolated with the EasySep CD4+ T cell isolation kit. The absence of prior SARS-CoV-2 infection in healthy vaccine recipients was confirmed by negative nucleocapsid antibodies before and after vaccination. About 2 million PBMC per well were cultured in IMDM with around 5.3% human AB serum, 9 to 10 IU/ml IL-2 and gentamicin, plus 10 ug/ml peptides. On days 3 and 7, half of the culture medium was replaced with fresh IL-2-containing medium. Each peptide stimulation condition was cultured in triplicate wells unless otherwise noted. Using Ficoll-Paque Plus gradient centrifugation, PBMC were separated from whole blood and then either used fresh or cryopreserved at -140C. The overlapping peptide pools covered the spike proteins of SARS-CoV-2 as well as those of the common cold coronaviruses HCoV-NL63, HCoV-OC43 and HCoV-229E. Genomic DNA was extracted from cultured CD4+ T cells with the QIAamp micro DNA kit.

The paper as a whole reports these results and caveats: Limitations of the study were the small number of convalescent patients and the absence of early post-infection timepoints. Marked clonal contraction was observed in both infection-induced and vaccine-induced clones at late post-vaccination timepoints, consistent with waning T cell responses. In healthy vaccine recipients, vaccine-induced clones were almost all SARS-CoV-2 mono-reactive, with only 1 of 255 cross-reactive with common cold coronaviruses.

In this sample, this clone turned up a few times. Which antigen it targets is not known. It has no much larger one-base neighbor in the sample; base qualities were not kept. Library method: the immunoSEQ multiplex PCR assay. DNA from the cultured and isolated CD4+ T cells underwent TCR beta CDR3 sequencing. The authors' analysis ran thus. The analysis removed non-productive TCR sequences, trimmed reads to the CDR3 region, and retained only CDR3s that were 7 or more amino acids long. The MANAFEST web app was used to pick out antigen-specific clonotypes by comparing their expansion in peptide wells with that in reference cultures. For clones to be considered positive, expansion at FDR<0.05 versus reference and all other wells, an odds ratio above 5, and a frequency above 0.1% in two replicate wells were required. A clonotype was called cross-reactive if it was significantly expanded both in SARS-CoV-2 spike wells and in at least one common cold coronavirus spike condition. Levenshtein distance calculated with the stringdist R package was used to assess CDR3 similarity, and unrooted trees were constructed with ape in R 3.6.1. In TCRdb, the immuneACCESS table is reduced to in-frame sequences with V and J assigned. These tables do not hold every clone; where another copy was compared, an unresolved V gene accounts for under half, and the others remain unexplained. V and J calls and clone size come straight from that table; D and trimming were deduced from the DNA. Present in this sample are 68,000 or so clones, 75% to 90% of which were seen just once. 9.5% to 15% of the sample lies in the top ten.

This clonotype originated in a human donor who received a COVID-19 vaccine. The material was CD4+ T cells from PBMCs cultured with SARS-CoV-2 spike peptides, obtained before COVID-19 vaccination. According to the study, the label for this sample's cell subset or site signals: SARS-CoV-2 spike overlapping peptide pool stimulation. The chain uses TRBV30 and TRBJ2-5, with the D gene uncertain. The CDR3 reads as follows: CAWSDYQETQYF. The sequence in DNA is TGTGCCTGGAGTGACTACCAAGAGACCCAGTACTTC.